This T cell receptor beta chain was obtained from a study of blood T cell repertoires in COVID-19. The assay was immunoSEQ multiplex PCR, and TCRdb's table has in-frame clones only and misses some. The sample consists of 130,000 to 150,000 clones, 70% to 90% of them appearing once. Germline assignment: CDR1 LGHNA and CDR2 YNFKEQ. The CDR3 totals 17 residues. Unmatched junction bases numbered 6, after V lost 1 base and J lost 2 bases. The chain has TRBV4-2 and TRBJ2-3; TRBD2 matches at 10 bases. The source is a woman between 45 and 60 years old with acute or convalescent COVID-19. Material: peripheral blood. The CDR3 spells CASSQGVAGGLTDTQYF. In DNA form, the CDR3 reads TGTGCCAGCAGCCAAGGAGTAGCGGGGGGCCTCACAGATACGCAGTATTTT.